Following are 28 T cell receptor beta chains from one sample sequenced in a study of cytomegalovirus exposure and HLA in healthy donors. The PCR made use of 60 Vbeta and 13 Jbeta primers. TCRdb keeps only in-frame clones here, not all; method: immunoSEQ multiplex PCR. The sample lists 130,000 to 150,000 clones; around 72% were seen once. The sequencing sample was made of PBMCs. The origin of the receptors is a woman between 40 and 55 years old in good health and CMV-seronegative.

CDR3 in amino acids: CASRVGLAGAGELFF. CDR3 nucleotide sequence: TGTGCCAGCAGGGTGGGACTAGCGGGGGCCGGGGAGCTGTTTTTT. This sequence joins TRBV7-2 and TRBJ2-2, with TRBD2 matching over 14 bases. After removal of 6 bases from V and 6 bases from J, the junction contained 3 bases not matched to a gene. CDR1 and CDR2 (germline): SGHTA, FQGNSA. This CDR3 spans 15 amino acids.

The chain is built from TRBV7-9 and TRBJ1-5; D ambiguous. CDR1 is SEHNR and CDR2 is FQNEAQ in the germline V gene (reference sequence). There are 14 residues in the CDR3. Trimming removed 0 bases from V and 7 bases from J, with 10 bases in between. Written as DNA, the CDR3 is TGTGCCAGCAGCTTAGCCGGGTATTCCCAGCCCCAGCATTTT. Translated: CASSLAGYSQPQHF.

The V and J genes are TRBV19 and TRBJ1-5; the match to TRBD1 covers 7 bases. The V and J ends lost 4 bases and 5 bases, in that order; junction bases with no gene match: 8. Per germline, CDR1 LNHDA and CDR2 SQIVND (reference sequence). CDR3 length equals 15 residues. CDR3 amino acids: CASSRGRGSDQPQHF. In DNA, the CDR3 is TGTGCCAGTAGTAGGGGCAGGGGGAGTGATCAGCCCCAGCATTTT.

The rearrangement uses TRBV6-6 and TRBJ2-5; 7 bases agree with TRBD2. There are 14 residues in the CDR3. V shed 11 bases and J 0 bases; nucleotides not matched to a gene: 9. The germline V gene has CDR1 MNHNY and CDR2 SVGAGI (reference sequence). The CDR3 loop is CAVRGTMYQETQYF. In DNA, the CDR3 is TGTGCCGTCAGAGGGACTATGTACCAAGAGACCCAGTACTTC.

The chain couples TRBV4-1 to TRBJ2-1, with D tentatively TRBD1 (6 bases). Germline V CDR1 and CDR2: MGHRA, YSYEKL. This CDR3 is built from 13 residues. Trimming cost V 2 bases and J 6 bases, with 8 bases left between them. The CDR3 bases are TGCGCCAGCAGCCAATTCAGGGGCAATGAGCAGTTCTTC. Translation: CASSQFRGNEQFF.

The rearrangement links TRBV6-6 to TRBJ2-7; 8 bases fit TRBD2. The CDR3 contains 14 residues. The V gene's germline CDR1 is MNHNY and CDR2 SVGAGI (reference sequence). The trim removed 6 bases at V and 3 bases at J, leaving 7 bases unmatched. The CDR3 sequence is CASSPGGANYEQYV. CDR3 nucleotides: TGTGCCAGCAGCCCCGGGGGGGCTAACTACGAGCAGTACGTC.

The CDR3 protein is CSVGTLANYGYTF. The CDR3 DNA sequence: TGCAGCGTGGGGACACTAGCTAACTATGGCTACACCTTC. V is TRBV29-1 and J is TRBJ1-2; a possible D gene is TRBD1 (6 bases). From germline, CDR1 is SQVTM and CDR2 ANQGSEA. CDR3 length equals 13 residues. V was cut by 6 bases and J by 0 bases, with 11 bases left in between.

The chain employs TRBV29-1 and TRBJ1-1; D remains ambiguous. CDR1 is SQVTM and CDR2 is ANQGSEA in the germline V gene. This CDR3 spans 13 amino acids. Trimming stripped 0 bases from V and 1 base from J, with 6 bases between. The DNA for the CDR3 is TGCAGCGTTGAAGAGGCGGGGAACACTGAAGCTTTCTTT. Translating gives CSVEEAGNTEAFF.

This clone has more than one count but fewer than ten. The CDR3 sequence: CATSRDRDEQFF. As DNA, the CDR3 is TGTGCCACCAGCAGAGATCGGGATGAGCAGTTCTTC. The rearrangement uses TRBV15 and TRBJ2-1; no clear D gene. Trimming cost V 0 bases and J 8 bases, with 5 bases left between them. The CDR3 is 12 amino acids. Germline V gene data show CDR1 as LNHNV and CDR2 as YYDKDF (reference sequence).

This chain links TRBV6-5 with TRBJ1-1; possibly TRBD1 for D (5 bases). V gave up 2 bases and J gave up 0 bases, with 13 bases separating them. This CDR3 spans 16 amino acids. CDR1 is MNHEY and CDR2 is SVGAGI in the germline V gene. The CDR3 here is CASSYTPGLMNTEAFF. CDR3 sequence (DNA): TGTGCCAGCAGTTACACGCCGGGACTTATGAACACTGAAGCTTTCTTT.

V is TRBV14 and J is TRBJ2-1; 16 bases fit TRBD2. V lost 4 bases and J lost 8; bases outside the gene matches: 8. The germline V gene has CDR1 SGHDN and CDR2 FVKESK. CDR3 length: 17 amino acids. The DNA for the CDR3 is TGTGCCAGCAGCCGCGGGACTAGCGGGGGGGCCAGGTATGAGCAGTTCTTC. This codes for CASSRGTSGGARYEQFF.

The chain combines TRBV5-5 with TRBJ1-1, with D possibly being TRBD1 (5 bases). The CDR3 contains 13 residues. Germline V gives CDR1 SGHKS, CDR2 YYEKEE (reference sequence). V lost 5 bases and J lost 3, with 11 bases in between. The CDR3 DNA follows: TGTGCCAGCAGTCTACCGGGGGACACTGAAGCTTTCTTT. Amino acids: CASSLPGDTEAFF.

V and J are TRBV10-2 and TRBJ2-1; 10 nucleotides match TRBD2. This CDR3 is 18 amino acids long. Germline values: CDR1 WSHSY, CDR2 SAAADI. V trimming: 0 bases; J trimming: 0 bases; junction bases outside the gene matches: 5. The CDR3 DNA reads TGCGCCAGCAGTGAGTCCCTAGCGGGGGTGGCCTCCTACAATGAGCAGTTCTTC. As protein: CASSESLAGVASYNEQFF.

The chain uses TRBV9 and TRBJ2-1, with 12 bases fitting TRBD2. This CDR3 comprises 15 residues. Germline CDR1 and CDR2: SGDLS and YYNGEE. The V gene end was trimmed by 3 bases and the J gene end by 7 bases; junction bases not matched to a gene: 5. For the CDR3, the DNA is TGTGCCAGCAGCGGAGGGACTAGCGGGTATAATGAGCAGTTCTTC. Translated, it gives CASSGGTSGYNEQFF.

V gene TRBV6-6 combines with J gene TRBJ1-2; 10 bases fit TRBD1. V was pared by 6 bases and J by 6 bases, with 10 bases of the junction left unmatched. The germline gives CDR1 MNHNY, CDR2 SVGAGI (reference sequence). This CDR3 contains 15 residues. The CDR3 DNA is TGTGCCAGCAGGGACACGGACAGGGGGAGCCATGGCTACACCTTC. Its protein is CASRDTDRGSHGYTF.

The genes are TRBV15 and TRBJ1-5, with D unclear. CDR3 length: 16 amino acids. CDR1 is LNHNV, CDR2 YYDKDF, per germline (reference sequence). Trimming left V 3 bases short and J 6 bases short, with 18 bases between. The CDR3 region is CATSREATVNGQPQHF. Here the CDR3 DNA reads TGTGCCACCAGCAGGGAGGCGACGGTGAATGGTCAGCCCCAGCATTTT.

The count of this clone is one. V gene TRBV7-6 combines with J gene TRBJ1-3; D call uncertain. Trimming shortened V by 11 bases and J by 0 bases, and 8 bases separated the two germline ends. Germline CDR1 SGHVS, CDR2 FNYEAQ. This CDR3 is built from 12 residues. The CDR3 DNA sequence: TGTGCCGTTGCGGGCTCTGGAAACACCATATATTTT. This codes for CAVAGSGNTIYF.

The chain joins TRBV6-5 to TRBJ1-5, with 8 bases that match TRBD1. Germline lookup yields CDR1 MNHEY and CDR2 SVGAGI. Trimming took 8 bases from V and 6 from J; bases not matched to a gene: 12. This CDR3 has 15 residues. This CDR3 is CASGPGQAIGQPQHF. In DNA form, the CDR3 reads TGTGCCAGCGGCCCGGGACAGGCAATCGGTCAGCCCCAGCATTTT.

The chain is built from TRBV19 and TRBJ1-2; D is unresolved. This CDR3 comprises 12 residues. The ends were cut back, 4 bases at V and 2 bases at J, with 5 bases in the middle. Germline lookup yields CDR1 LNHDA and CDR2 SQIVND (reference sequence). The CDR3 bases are TGTGCCAGTAGTAGAGGGAACTATGGCTACACCTTC. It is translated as CASSRGNYGYTF.

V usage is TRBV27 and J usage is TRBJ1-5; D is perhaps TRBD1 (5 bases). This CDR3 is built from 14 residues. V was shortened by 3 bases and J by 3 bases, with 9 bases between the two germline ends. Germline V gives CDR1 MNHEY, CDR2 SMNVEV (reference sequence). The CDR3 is CASSFGADNQPQHF. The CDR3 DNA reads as TGTGCCAGCAGTTTTGGGGCAGACAATCAGCCCCAGCATTTT.

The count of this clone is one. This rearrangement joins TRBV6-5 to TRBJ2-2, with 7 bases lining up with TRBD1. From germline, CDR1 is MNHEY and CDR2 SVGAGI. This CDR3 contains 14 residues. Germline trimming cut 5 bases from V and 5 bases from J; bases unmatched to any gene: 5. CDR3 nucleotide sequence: TGTGCCAGCAGTCAATACAGGGGAACCGGGGAGCTGTTTTTT. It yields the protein CASSQYRGTGELFF.

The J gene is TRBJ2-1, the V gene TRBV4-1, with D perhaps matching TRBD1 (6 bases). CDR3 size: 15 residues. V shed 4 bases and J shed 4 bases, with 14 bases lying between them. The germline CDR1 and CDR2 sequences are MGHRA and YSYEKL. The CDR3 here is CASSLPGTLYNEQFF. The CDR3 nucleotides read TGCGCCAGCAGCCTCCCCGGGACACTATACAATGAGCAGTTCTTC.

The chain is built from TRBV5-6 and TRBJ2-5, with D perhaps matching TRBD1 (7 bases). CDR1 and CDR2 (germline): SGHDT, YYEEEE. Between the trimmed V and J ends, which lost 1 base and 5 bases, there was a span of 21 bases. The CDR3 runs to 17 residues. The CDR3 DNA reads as TGTGCCAGCAGCTTGATAAAAGGCGACAGGGACTTGGAGACCCAGTACTTC. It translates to CASSLIKGDRDLETQYF.

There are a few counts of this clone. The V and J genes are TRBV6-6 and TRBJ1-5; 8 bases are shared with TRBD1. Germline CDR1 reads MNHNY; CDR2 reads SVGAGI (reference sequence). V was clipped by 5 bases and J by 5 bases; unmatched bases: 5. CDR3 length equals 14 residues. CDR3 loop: CASSGQGSHQPQHF. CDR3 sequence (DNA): TGTGCCAGCAGTGGACAGGGTAGTCATCAGCCCCAGCATTTT.

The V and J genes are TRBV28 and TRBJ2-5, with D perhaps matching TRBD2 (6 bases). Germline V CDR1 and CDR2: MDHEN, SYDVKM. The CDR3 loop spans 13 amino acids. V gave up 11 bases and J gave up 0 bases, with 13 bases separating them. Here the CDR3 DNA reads TGTGCCTCCACGGGGGAGGACCAAGAGACCCAGTACTTC. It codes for CASTGEDQETQYF.

CDR3 loop: CASSQGTGGLDEQFF. The CDR3 nucleotides are TGCGCCAGCAGCCAGGGGACAGGGGGCTTGGATGAGCAGTTCTTC. The V gene is TRBV5-1, the J gene TRBJ2-1, with TRBD1 matching over 12 bases. Losses at the gene ends were 4 bases for V and 8 bases for J; bases not matched to a gene: 7. The CDR3 is 15 amino acids. CDR1 and CDR2 from the germline V gene are SGHRS and YFSETQ.

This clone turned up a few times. CDR3 nucleotides: TGTGCCAGCAGCTCCAGGGGGGCCAATGAAAAACTGTTTTTT. Protein product: CASSSRGANEKLFF. The V gene is TRBV7-9, the J gene TRBJ1-4; TRBD1 matches 7 bases. CDR1 is SEHNR, CDR2 FQNEAQ, per germline (reference sequence). The CDR3 is 14 residues long. Trimming cost V 4 bases and J 5 bases; bases outside gene matches: 4.

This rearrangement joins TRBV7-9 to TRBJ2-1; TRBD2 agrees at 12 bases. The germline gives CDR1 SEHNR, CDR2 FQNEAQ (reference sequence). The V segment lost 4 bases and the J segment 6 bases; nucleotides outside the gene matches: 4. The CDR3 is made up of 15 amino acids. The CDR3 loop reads CASSWLAGGPNEQFF. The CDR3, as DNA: TGTGCCAGCAGCTGGCTAGCGGGGGGGCCCAATGAGCAGTTCTTC.